This record covers a single TCR beta chain. Its antigen remains unknown. The data derive from a study of Ad26.COV2.S vaccination and SARS-CoV-2 variants. Whole-study results and caveats: Vaccinees and placebo recipients showed similar non-spike TCR breadth.

The method was immunoSEQ multiplex PCR; TCRdb's version includes in-frame clones alone and lacks a portion of them. This table holds fewer than 150,000 clones, about nine tenths found once. This CDR3 is 16 amino acids long. V was clipped by 0 bases and J by 1 base; unmatched bases: 3. Germline V gene lookup returns CDR1 SGHRS and CDR2 YFSETQ. This receptor was identified in a human donor who had recovered from COVID-19. Sequencing was performed on peripheral blood, taken after recovery from COVID-19. The rearrangement uses TRBV5-1 and TRBJ1-1; 10 positions agree with TRBD1. This CDR3 reads CASSLARTGGNTEAFF. The CDR3 nucleotides are TGCGCCAGCAGCTTGGCCAGGACAGGGGGGAACACTGAAGCTTTCTTT.